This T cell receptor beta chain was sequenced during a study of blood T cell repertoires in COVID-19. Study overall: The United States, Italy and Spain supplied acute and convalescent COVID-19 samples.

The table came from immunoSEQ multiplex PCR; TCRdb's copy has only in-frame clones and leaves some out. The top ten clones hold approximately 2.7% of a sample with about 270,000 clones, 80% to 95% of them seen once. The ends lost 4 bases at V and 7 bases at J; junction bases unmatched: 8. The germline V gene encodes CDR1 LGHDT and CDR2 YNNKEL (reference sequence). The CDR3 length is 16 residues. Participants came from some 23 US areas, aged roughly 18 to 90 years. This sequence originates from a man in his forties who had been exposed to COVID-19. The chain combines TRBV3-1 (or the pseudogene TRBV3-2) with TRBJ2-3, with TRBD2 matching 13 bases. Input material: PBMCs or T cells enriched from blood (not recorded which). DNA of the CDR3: TGTGCCAGCAGCCTAGGGACTAGCGGGAATACAAATACGCAGTATTTT. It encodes CASSLGTSGNTNTQYF.